Listed here are 26 T cell receptor beta chains from one sample, sequenced in a study of blood T cell repertoires in COVID-19. The assay was immunoSEQ multiplex PCR, and TCRdb's table has in-frame clones only and misses some. The sample yields about 250,000 clones, approximately 84% seen once. The sequenced sample consisted of peripheral blood. These receptors all come from a man between 50 and 59 years old with acute or convalescent COVID-19.

This clone is a singleton in its sample. The rearrangement joins TRBV19 to TRBJ1-5; D gene unclear. In germline, CDR1 is LNHDA, CDR2 SQIVND (reference sequence). The length of the CDR3 is 12 residues. V was pared by 7 bases and J by 2 bases, with 6 bases between. This CDR3 is CASKLGNQPQHF. The DNA for the CDR3 is TGTGCCAGTAAGCTGGGCAATCAGCCCCAGCATTTT.

The gene calls are TRBV2 and TRBJ1-2; 8 nucleotides align to TRBD1. V was pared by 1 base and J by 8 bases, with 6 bases of the junction left unmatched. The germline gives CDR1 SNHLY, CDR2 FYNNEI. This CDR3 is built from 14 residues. The CDR3 protein is CASSEVRGQEGYTF. The CDR3 bases are TGTGCCAGCAGTGAAGTCAGGGGGCAAGAAGGCTACACCTTC.

The chain couples TRBV7-2 to TRBJ1-2; D remains unclear. Looked up from germline, CDR1 is SGHTA and CDR2 is FQGNSA. With 5 bases removed from V and 2 bases from J, the gap between germline ends came to 15 bases. CDR3 length: 15 residues. The CDR3 DNA reads TGTGCCAGCAGCGGGGAGCTCGGGATAAACTATGGCTACACCTTC. Protein: CASSGELGINYGYTF.

This clone showed up just once. The rearrangement links TRBV13 to TRBJ1-6, with D perhaps TRBD1 (6 bases). The V gene lost 7 bases and the J gene lost 1 base, with 11 bases spanning the gap. Germline lookup yields CDR1 PRHDT and CDR2 FYEKMQ (reference sequence). CDR3 length: 15 amino acids. CDR3 DNA sequence: TGTGCCAGCAAACAAGGGGGATCCTATAATTCACCCCTCCACTTT. Amino acid sequence: CASKQGGSYNSPLHF.

The genes are TRBV5-4 and TRBJ1-6, with unresolved D. CDR3 length: 15 amino acids. V gave up 3 bases and J gave up 8 bases, with 15 bases separating them. Germline V gene sequence: CDR1 SGHNT, CDR2 YYREEE (reference sequence). In DNA, the CDR3 is TGTGCCAGCAGCTGGATACAGCGGTCGGATTCACCCCTCCACTTT. This codes for CASSWIQRSDSPLHF.

V is TRBV19 and J is TRBJ1-5; 7 bases line up with TRBD1. This CDR3 is 15 amino acids long. V shed 1 base, J shed 9 bases, and the junction held 9 bases outside the gene matches. Per the germline V gene, CDR1 is LNHDA and CDR2 is SQIVND (reference sequence). CDR3 amino acids: CASSIVWETGRPQHF. The CDR3 DNA sequence: TGTGCCAGTAGTATAGTTTGGGAGACAGGGCGGCCCCAGCATTTT.

The chain joins TRBV27 to TRBJ1-6; no firm D call. This CDR3 is built from 15 residues. V was shortened by 3 bases and J by 9 bases, with 15 bases between the two germline ends. Germline V gene data show CDR1 as MNHEY and CDR2 as SMNVEV (reference sequence). CDR3 DNA: TGTGCCAGCAGTTTGATTCCGGGGATGGTTTCACCCCTCCACTTT. Translated, it gives CASSLIPGMVSPLHF.

V and J are TRBV6-5 and TRBJ2-7, with 8 nucleotides matching TRBD1. V trimming: 4 bases; J trimming: 1 base; junction bases outside the gene matches: 3. Germline CDR1 reads MNHEY; CDR2 reads SVGAGI. The CDR3 is made up of 14 amino acids. The DNA of the CDR3 is TGTGCCAGCAGTTTTGGGACAGGATCCTACGAGCAGTACTTC. Amino acid sequence: CASSFGTGSYEQYF.

This chain joins TRBV6-5 and TRBJ2-7; 7 positions agree with TRBD2. This CDR3 is built from 14 residues. Losses at the gene ends were 5 bases for V and 3 bases for J; bases not matched to a gene: 7. The V gene's germline CDR1 is MNHEY and CDR2 SVGAGI. CDR3 bases: TGTGCCAGCAGTCCCTTGGGGGGGGTCTACGAGCAGTACTTC. This sequence encodes CASSPLGGVYEQYF.

The CDR3 DNA reads as TGTGCCAGCAGCTGGGGACTAGCAGCAGATACGCAGTATTTT. Translation: CASSWGLAADTQYF. The chain is built from TRBV5-4 and TRBJ2-3; 9 bases map to TRBD2. The ends lost 3 bases at V and 4 bases at J; junction bases unmatched: 3. This CDR3 has 14 amino acids. CDR1 and CDR2 (germline): SGHNT, YYREEE (reference sequence).

The chain links TRBV27 to TRBJ2-3, with a possible D match to TRBD2 (6 bases). The V end was cut by 5 bases, the J end by 0 bases, with 12 bases between. Germline CDR1 MNHEY, CDR2 SMNVEV (reference sequence). The CDR3 is 15 residues long. CDR3 sequence: CASSAEGRSTDTQYF. In DNA form, the CDR3 reads TGTGCCAGCAGTGCGGAGGGACGGAGCACAGATACGCAGTATTTT.

The rearrangement uses TRBV27 and TRBJ1-1; 9 bases line up with TRBD1. V shed 5 bases, J shed 7 bases, and the junction held 11 bases outside the gene matches. Germline CDR1 and CDR2: MNHEY and SMNVEV (reference sequence). The CDR3 runs 15 residues. The CDR3 DNA reads TGTGCCAGCAGTAAACCGGGACAGGGTGGAAGTGAAGCTTTCTTT. This codes for CASSKPGQGGSEAFF.

This clone was seen a handful of times. One end of the junction does not line up with germline, which may come from a read error. The chain has TRBV11-2 and TRBJ2-7, with TRBD2 matching over 7 bases. The germline CDR1 and CDR2 sequences are SGHAT and FQNNGV. The CDR3 is made up of 14 amino acids. CDR3 sequence (DNA): TGTGCCAGCAGCTTAGATCGATCCGAGCGGGGACCCCGGTTC. Translated: CASSLDRSERGPRF.

The gene calls are TRBV28 and TRBJ2-1; the D is unclear. The CDR3 loop spans 10 amino acids. The V gene lost 3 bases and the J gene lost 9 bases, with 3 bases spanning the gap. Germline CDR1 MDHEN, CDR2 SYDVKM. CDR3 sequence (DNA): TGTGCCAGCAGTTTTCGTGAGCAGTTCTTC. Its protein is CASSFREQFF.

The chain uses TRBV28 and TRBJ1-2; TRBD1 agrees at 7 bases. The germline V gene encodes CDR1 MDHEN and CDR2 SYDVKM. The CDR3 covers 17 residues. The V gene end was trimmed by 3 bases and the J gene end by 1 base; junction bases not matched to a gene: 11. CDR3 protein: CASSFGWAGGLNYGYTF. The CDR3 DNA sequence: TGTGCCAGCAGTTTCGGTTGGGCAGGGGGACTTAACTATGGCTACACCTTC.

The V gene is TRBV18, the J gene TRBJ1-2; TRBD1 matches 8 bases. The length of the CDR3 is 15 residues. Germline trimming cut 2 bases from V and 2 bases from J; bases unmatched to any gene: 4. Germline lookup yields CDR1 KGHSH and CDR2 LQKENI. The CDR3 region has the DNA TGTGCCAGCTCACCAATGGACAGGGCGAACTATGGCTACACCTTC. Translating gives CASSPMDRANYGYTF.

V is TRBV19 and J is TRBJ2-1; 13 positions match TRBD2. V lost 1 base to trimming and J lost 8 bases; unmatched junction nucleotides: 14. Germline CDR1 and CDR2: LNHDA and SQIVND (reference sequence). The CDR3 contains 19 residues. CDR3 protein: CASSIAPPLAGGPGDEQFF. The CDR3 DNA is TGTGCCAGTAGTATAGCTCCTCCACTAGCGGGAGGGCCCGGGGATGAGCAGTTCTTC.

V gene TRBV4-2 combines with J gene TRBJ2-2; 7 bases fit TRBD1. This CDR3 comprises 15 residues. Germline values: CDR1 LGHNA, CDR2 YNFKEQ. Trimming at V came to 1 base and at J to 5 bases, leaving 4 bases not matched to a gene. The CDR3, as DNA: TGTGCCAGCAGCCAAGGACAGGGTCAAACCGGGGAGCTGTTTTTT. Its protein is CASSQGQGQTGELFF.

The V call is TRBV19, the J call TRBJ2-7; maybe TRBD1 (5 bases). Per the germline V gene, CDR1 is LNHDA and CDR2 is SQIVND (reference sequence). This CDR3 contains 14 residues. The V end was cut by 6 bases, the J end by 3 bases, with 15 bases between. Written as DNA, the CDR3 is TGTGCCAGTAGCTCCCAGGGTCGTAACTACGAGCAGTACTTC. It yields the protein CASSSQGRNYEQYF.

The chain uses TRBV6-1 and TRBJ1-2, with 9 bases identical to TRBD1. J was trimmed by 6 bases and V by 1 base; bases with no gene match: 3. There are 14 residues in the CDR3. Per the germline V gene, CDR1 is MNHNS and CDR2 is SASEGT. CDR3 bases: TGTGCCAGCAGTGAAGGACAGGGGGAGGATGGCTACACCTTC. This codes for CASSEGQGEDGYTF.

The chain carries TRBV5-1 and TRBJ1-4, with unresolved D. V lost 4 bases, J lost 8 bases, and 15 bases lay in between. CDR1 and CDR2 (germline): SGHRS, YFSETQ. The length of the CDR3 is 14 residues. CDR3 amino acids: CASSQGGPSEKLFF. CDR3 bases: TGCGCCAGCAGCCAAGGCGGGCCGTCAGAAAAACTGTTTTTT.

The gene calls are TRBV19 and TRBJ2-6; D is uncertain. The germline CDR1 and CDR2 sequences are LNHDA and SQIVND (reference sequence). There are 15 residues in the CDR3. V was trimmed by 7 bases and J by 0 bases, leaving 10 bases between them. CDR3 in amino acids: CASMELISGANVLTF. As DNA, the CDR3 is TGTGCCAGTATGGAGCTCATCTCTGGGGCCAACGTCCTGACTTTC.

V is TRBV24-1 and J is TRBJ1-2; a possible D gene is TRBD1 (5 bases). Trimming took off 6 bases at V and 8 bases at J, with 12 bases between the two ends. CDR1 is KGHDR, CDR2 SFDVKD, per germline. This CDR3 comprises 12 residues. The CDR3 nucleotides read TGTGCCACCAGTTTAGGGGCGTCAGGCTACACCTTC. Its protein is CATSLGASGYTF.

The rearrangement uses TRBV29-1 and TRBJ2-1; 7 bases are a match to TRBD1. In germline, CDR1 is SQVTM, CDR2 ANQGSEA. The ends lost 8 bases at V and 7 bases at J; junction bases unmatched: 8. CDR3 length: 12 residues. The CDR3 reads CSKKGARNEQFF. In DNA form, the CDR3 reads TGCAGCAAAAAGGGGGCGCGGAATGAGCAGTTCTTC.

This chain connects TRBV19 to TRBJ1-2; D gene ambiguous. From germline, CDR1 is LNHDA and CDR2 SQIVND (reference sequence). The V gene lost 3 bases and the J gene lost 5 bases, with 4 bases spanning the gap. This CDR3 comprises 11 residues. For the CDR3, the DNA is TGTGCCAGTAGTATTGCGTATGGCTACACCTTC. Protein sequence: CASSIAYGYTF.

The chain combines TRBV3-1 (or the pseudogene TRBV3-2) with TRBJ2-7; D remains unclear. Germline loops: CDR1 LGHDT, CDR2 YNNKEL (reference sequence). This CDR3 has 15 amino acids. V was trimmed by 1 base and J by 1 base, leaving 11 bases between them. CDR3 in DNA: TGTGCCAGCAGCCAAGTAGTAGCCGCTTCCTACGAGCAGTACTTC. Its protein product is CASSQVVAASYEQYF.